This entry lists 3 T cell receptor beta chains sequenced from one sample in a study of blood T cell repertoires in COVID-19. Only in-frame clones appear in the TCRdb table, and some are missing; sequencing was by immunoSEQ multiplex PCR. The table shows under 200,000 clones, with just under 85% occurring only once. The sequenced material came from peripheral blood. The source of these receptors is a man between 35 and 55 years old who had recovered from COVID-19.

The chain has TRBV4-2 and TRBJ2-7; D is possibly TRBD2 (5 bases). Germline assignment: CDR1 LGHNA and CDR2 YNFKEQ. The CDR3 runs 15 residues. V shed 0 bases and J shed 2 bases, with 11 bases lying between them. CDR3 in amino acids: CASSQEARVAYEQYF. The CDR3 nucleotides read TGTGCCAGCAGCCAAGAAGCGCGGGTCGCCTACGAGCAGTACTTC.

The rearrangement joins TRBV12-5 to TRBJ1-5, with 7 positions matching TRBD1. CDR3 length: 18 residues. Germline V gene data show CDR1 as LGHNT and CDR2 as FRNRAP. V lost 1 base, J lost 3 bases, and 12 bases stayed unmatched. The CDR3 bases are TGTGCTAGTGGTTTGGACCTTGGGAAGGGGGCATTCAATCAGCCCCAGCATTTT. Translating gives CASGLDLGKGAFNQPQHF.

The chain uses TRBV7-3 and TRBJ2-3; D remains unclear. Germline V gene lookup returns CDR1 SGHTA and CDR2 FQGTGA. This CDR3 is built from 13 residues. The V and J ends lost 5 bases and 4 bases respectively, with 10 bases between them. The DNA for the CDR3 is TGTGCCAGCAGCCGTGAACTGTCAGATACGCAGTATTTT. This encodes CASSRELSDTQYF.